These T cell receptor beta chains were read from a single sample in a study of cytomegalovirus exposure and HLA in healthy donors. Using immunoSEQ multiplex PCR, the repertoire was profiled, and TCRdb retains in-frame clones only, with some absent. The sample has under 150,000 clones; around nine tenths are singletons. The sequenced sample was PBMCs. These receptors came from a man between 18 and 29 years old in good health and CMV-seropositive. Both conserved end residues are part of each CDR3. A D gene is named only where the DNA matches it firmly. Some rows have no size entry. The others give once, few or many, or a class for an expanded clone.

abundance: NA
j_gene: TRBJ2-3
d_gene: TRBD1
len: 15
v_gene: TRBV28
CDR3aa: CASSYRTGSTDTQYF
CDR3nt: TGTGCCAGCAGTTATCGGACAGGGAGCACAGATACGCAGTATTTT

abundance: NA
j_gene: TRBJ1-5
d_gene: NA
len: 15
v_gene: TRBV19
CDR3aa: CASSKLQGPNQPQHF
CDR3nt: TGTGCCAGTAGTAAATTACAGGGTCCGAATCAGCCCCAGCATTTT

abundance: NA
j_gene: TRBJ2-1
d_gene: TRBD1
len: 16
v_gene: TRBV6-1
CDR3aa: CASSGFSDRGINEQFF
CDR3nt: TGTGCCAGCAGTGGCTTTTCCGACAGGGGGATCAATGAGCAGTTCTTC

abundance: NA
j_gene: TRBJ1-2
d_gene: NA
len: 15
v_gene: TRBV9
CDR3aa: CASSDTGSQSTGYTF
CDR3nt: TGTGCCAGCAGCGATACCGGGTCGCAATCGACTGGCTACACCTTC

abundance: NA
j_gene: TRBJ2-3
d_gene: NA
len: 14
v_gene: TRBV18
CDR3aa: CASSLLDLQDTQYF
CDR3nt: TGTGCCAGCTCGCTACTAGATCTCCAGGATACGCAGTATTTT

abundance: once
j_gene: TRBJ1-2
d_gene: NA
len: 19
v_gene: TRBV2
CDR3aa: CASSEALLGGRIVFYGYTF
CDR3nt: TGTGCCAGCAGTGAAGCCCTCCTGGGGGGGAGGATTGTCTTTTATGGCTACACCTTC

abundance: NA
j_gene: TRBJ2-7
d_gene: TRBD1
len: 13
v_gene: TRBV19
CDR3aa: CASSMDRLYEQYF
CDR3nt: TGTGCCAGTAGTATGGACAGGCTCTACGAGCAGTACTTC

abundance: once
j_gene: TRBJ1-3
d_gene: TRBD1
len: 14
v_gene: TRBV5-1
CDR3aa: CASSFGQDLNTIYF
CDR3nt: TGCGCCAGCAGCTTTGGACAGGACTTGAACACCATATATTTT

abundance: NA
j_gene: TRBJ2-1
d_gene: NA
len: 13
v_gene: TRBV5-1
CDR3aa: CASSLEGGGEQFF
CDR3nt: TGCGCCAGCAGCCTGGAGGGGGGAGGGGAGCAGTTCTTC

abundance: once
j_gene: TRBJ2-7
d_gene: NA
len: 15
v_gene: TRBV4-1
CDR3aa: CASSQDLSGLYEQYF
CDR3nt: TGCGCCAGCAGCCAAGATCTATCGGGGTTGTACGAGCAGTACTTC

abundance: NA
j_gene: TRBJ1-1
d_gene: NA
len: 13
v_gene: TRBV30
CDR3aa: CAWSPQGRTEAFF
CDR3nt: TGTGCCTGGAGCCCTCAGGGGCGGACTGAAGCTTTCTTT

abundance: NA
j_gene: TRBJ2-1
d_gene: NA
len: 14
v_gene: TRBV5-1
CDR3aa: CASRGGEPYNEQFF
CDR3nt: TGCGCCAGCAGGGGTGGGGAGCCCTACAATGAGCAGTTCTTC

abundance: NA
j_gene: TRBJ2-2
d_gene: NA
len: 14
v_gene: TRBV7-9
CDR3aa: CASSLGGQFGELFF
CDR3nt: TGTGCCAGCAGCTTAGGGGGGCAGTTCGGGGAGCTGTTTTTT

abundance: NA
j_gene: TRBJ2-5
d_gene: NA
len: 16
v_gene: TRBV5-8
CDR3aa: CASSDVVGLYQETQYF
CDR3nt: TGTGCCAGCAGCGATGTAGTCGGACTATACCAAGAGACCCAGTACTTC

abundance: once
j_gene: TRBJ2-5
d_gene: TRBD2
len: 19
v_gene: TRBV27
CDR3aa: CASSPLLAGAFGDQETQYF
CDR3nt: TGTGCCAGCAGTCCCCTGCTAGCGGGGGCATTTGGGGACCAAGAGACCCAGTACTTC

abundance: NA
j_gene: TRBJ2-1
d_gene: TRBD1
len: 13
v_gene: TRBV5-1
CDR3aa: CASTETGAGEQFF
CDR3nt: TGCGCCAGCACCGAGACAGGGGCGGGTGAGCAGTTCTTC

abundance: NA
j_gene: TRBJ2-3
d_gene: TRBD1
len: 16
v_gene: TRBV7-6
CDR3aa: CASSLERTGGTDTQYF
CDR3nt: TGTGCCAGCAGCTTAGAACGGACAGGGGGGACAGATACGCAGTATTTT

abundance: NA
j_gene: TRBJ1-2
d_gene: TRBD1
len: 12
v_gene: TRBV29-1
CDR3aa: CSVTGGVRGYTF
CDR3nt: TGCAGCGTAACAGGGGGGGTGAGAGGCTACACCTTC

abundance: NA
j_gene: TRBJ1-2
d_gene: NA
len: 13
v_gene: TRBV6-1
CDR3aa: CATYRVPNYGYTF
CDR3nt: TGTGCCACCTACAGGGTTCCTAACTATGGCTACACCTTC

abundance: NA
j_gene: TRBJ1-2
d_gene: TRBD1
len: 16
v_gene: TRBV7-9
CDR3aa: CASSLGGTGRNYGYTF
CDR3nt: TGTGCCAGCAGCTTAGGGGGGACAGGACGCAACTATGGCTACACCTTC

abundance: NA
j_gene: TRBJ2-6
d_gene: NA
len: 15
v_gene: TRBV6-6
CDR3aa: CASSYFGAGANVLTF
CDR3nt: TGTGCCAGCAGTTACTTCGGGGCTGGGGCCAACGTCCTGACTTTC

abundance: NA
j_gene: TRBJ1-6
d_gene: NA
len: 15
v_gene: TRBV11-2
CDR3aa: CASSLFAGVDSPLHF
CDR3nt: TGTGCCAGCAGCTTATTCGCAGGGGTGGATTCACCCCTCCACTTT

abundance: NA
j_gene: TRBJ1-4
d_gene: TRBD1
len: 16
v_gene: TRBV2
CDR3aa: CASRRDRGLGNEKLFF
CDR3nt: TGTGCCAGCAGGAGGGACAGGGGGCTTGGAAATGAAAAACTGTTTTTT

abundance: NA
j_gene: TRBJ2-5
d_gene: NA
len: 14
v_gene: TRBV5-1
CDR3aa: CASSFLGNQETQYF
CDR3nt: TGCGCCAGCAGCTTCCTAGGAAACCAAGAGACCCAGTACTTC

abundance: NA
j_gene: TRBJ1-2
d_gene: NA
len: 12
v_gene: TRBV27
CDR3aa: CASSSSNYGYTF
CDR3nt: TGTGCCAGCAGTAGCTCTAACTATGGCTACACCTTC

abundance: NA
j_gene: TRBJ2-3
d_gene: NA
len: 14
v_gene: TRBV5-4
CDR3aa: CASSSRGSTDTQYF
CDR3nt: TGTGCCAGCAGCTCCAGGGGTAGCACAGATACGCAGTATTTT

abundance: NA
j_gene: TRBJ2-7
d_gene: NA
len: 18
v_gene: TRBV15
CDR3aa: CATSSTTRRRKGTYEQYF
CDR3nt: TGTGCCACCAGCAGTACGACTAGGAGGAGAAAAGGGACCTACGAGCAGTACTTC

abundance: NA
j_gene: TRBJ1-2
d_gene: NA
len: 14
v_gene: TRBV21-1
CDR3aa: CASSSRRELHGYTF
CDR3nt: TGTGCCAGCAGCAGCCGACGGGAGTTACATGGCTACACCTTC

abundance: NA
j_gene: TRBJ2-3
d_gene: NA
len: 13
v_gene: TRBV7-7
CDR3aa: CASSLTGTDTQYF
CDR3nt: TGTGCTAGCAGCTTAACAGGCACAGATACGCAGTATTTT

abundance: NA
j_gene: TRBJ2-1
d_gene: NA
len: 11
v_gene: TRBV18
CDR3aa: CASSSGMGQFF
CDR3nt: TGTGCCAGCTCTTCAGGAATGGGGCAGTTCTTC

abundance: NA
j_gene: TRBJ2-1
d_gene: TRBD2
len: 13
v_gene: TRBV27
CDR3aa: CASRREGLDEQFF
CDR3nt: TGTGCCAGCAGGCGGGAGGGCCTGGATGAGCAGTTCTTC

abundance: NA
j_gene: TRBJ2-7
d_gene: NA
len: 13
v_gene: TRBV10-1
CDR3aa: CASSDRQGVEQYF
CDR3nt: TGCGCCAGCAGTGACCGCCAAGGGGTCGAGCAGTACTTC

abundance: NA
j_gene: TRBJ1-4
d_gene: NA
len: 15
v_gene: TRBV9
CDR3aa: CASSVSYGSNEKLFF
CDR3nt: TGTGCCAGCAGCGTAAGTTACGGGTCTAATGAAAAACTGTTTTTT

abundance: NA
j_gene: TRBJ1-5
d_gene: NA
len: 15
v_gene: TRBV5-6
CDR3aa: CASSLAGPWGQPQHF
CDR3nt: TGTGCCAGCAGCTTGGCAGGTCCTTGGGGCCAGCCCCAGCATTTT

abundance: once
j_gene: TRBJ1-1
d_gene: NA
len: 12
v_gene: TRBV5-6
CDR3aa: CASSSGVGEAFF
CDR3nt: TGTGCCAGCAGCTCGGGGGTCGGTGAAGCTTTCTTT

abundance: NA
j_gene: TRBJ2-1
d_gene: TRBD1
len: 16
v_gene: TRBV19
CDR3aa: CASSLWGTGAYNEQFF
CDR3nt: TGTGCCAGTAGCCTCTGGGGGACAGGGGCCTACAATGAGCAGTTCTTC

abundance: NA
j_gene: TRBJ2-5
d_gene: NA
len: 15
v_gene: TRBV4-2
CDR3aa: CASSQDLGRRETQYF
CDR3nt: TGTGCCAGCAGCCAAGATCTTGGGCGTAGGGAGACCCAGTACTTC

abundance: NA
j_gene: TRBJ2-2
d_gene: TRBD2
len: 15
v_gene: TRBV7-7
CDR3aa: CASSPLGGATGELFF
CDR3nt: TGTGCCAGCAGCCCACTCGGGGGGGCGACCGGGGAGCTGTTTTTT

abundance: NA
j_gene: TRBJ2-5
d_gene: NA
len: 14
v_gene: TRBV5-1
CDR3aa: CASSYGQHQETQYF
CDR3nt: TGCGCCAGCAGCTACGGACAGCACCAAGAGACCCAGTACTTC

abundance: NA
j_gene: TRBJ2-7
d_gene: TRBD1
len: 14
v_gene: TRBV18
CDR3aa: CASSPGTGGYEQYF
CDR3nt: TGTGCCAGCTCACCAGGGACAGGGGGCTACGAGCAGTACTTC

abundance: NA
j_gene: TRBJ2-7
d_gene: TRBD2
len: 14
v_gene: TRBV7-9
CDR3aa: CASSFSGGSYEQYF
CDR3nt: TGTGCCAGCAGCTTTAGCGGGGGGTCCTACGAGCAGTACTTC

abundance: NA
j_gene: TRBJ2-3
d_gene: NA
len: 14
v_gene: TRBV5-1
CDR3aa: CASSFSQSTDTQYF
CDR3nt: TGCGCCAGCAGCTTCAGTCAAAGCACAGATACGCAGTATTTT

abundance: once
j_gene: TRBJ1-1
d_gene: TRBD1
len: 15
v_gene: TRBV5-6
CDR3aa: CASSSFWTGNTEAFF
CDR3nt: TGTGCCAGCAGCTCCTTCTGGACAGGGAACACTGAAGCTTTCTTT

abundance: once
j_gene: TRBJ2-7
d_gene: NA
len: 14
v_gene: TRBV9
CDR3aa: CASSVGPGAYEQYF
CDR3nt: TGTGCCAGCAGCGTAGGGCCGGGAGCCTACGAGCAGTACTTC

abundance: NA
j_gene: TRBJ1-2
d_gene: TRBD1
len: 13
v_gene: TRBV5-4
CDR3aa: CASSSDRGYGYTF
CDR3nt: TGTGCCAGCAGCTCGGACAGGGGGTATGGCTACACCTTC

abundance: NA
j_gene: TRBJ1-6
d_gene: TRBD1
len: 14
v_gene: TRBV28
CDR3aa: CASSHRTGTGPLHF
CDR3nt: TGTGCCAGCAGCCACCGGACAGGAACAGGGCCCCTCCACTTT